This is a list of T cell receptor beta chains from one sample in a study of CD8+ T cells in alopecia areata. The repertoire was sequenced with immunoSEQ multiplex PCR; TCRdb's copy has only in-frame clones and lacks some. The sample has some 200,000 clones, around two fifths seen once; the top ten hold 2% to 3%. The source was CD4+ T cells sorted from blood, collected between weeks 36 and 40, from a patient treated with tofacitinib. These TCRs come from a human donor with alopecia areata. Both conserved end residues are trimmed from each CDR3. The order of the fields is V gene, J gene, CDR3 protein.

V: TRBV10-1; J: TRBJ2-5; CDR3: ASSPRGRETQY
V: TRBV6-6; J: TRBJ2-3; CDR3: ASRRGRQRDTQY
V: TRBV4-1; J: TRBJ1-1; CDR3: ASSHYPGQANTEAF
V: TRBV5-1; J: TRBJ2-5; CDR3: ASSLVRGRQSFQETQY
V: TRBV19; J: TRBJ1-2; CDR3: ASGRDRANYGYT
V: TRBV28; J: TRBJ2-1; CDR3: ASKAGHEQF
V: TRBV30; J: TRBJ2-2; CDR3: ACPGQMNTGELF
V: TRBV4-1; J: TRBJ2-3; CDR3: ASSRRPPFLRREPDTQY
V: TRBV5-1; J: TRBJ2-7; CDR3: ASSWGGTSPTYEQY
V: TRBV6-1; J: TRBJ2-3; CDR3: ASTWVPTDTQY
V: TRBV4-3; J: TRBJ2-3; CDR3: ASSQEQGLAVTDTQY
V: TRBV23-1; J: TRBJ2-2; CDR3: ASSQSRGGYLTGELF
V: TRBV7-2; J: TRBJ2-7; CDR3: ASSLPSRSGSYEQY
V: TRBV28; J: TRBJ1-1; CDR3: ASRRVSTEAF
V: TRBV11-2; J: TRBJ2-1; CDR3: ASSLGFAGLPSREQF
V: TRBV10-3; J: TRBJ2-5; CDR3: AISGDSSLETQY
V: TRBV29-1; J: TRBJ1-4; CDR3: SAFGGANEKLF
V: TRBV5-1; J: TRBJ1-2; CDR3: ASSLDQGGGYT
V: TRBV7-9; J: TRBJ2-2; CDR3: ASSFVLAGVDTGELF
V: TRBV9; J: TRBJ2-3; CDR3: ASSVGGSTDTQY
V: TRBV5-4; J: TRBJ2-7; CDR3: ASSSGGLYEQY
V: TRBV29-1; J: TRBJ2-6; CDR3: SAQDSSSGANVLT
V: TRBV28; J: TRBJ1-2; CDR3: ASSSGALNYGYT
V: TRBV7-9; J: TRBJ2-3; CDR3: ASSYSGASTDTQY
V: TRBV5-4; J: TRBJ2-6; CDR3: ASSPPGQGGSGANVLT
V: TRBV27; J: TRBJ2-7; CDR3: ASSKRTGADYEQY
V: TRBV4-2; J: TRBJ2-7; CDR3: ASSPPGLRDGEQY
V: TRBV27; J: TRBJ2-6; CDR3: ARIKQGAQTSGYSGANVLT
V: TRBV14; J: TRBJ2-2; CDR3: ASSRLRGTGELF
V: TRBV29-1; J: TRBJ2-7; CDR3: SVRARNYEQY
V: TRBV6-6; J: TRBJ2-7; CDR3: ASSSPAGHASEQY
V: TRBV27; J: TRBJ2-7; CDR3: ASSQQGANGEQY
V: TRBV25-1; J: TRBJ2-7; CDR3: ASSGTGGVSSYEQY
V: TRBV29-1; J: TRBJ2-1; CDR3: SVERGQGREQF
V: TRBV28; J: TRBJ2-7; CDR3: ASSLGRGGRLLYEQY
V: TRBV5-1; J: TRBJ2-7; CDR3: ASSAGGVGYEQY
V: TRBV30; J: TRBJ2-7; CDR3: AWSVVGTAYEQY
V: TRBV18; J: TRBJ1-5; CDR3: ASSPGGAHQPQH
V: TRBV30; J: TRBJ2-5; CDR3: AWRRELVETQY
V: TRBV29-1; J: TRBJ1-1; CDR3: SAQTGGWGTEAF
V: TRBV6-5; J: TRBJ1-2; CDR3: ASDPGRSNYGYT
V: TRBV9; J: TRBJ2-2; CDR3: ASSVEGSGNTGELF
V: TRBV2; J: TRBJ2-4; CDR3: ASSAGTGGLKVGQY
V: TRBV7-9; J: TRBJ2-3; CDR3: ASSLGLARRTDTQY
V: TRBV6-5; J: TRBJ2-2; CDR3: ASSHPTGELF
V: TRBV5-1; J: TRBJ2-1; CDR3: ASSPQPTGGSYNEQF
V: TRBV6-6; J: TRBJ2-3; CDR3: ASSYSSAGSDTQY
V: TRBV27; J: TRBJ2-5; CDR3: ASRGQGETQY
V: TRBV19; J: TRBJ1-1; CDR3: ASKGLNTEAF
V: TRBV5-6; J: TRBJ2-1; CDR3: ASSEDNEQF
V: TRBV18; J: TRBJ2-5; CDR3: ASSPEETQY
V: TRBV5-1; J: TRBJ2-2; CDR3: ASSLGNTGELF
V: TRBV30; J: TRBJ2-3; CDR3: AWSGAERMDTQY
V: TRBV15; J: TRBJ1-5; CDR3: ATSRRTTGLQQPQH
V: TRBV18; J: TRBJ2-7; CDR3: ASSPQQGSNEQY
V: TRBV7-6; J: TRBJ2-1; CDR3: ASTNPGLNNEQF
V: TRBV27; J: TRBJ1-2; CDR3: ASSLSPRGERYGYT
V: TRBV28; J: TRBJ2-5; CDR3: ASSLGGGQETQY
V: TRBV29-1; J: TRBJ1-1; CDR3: SVYRGKNTEAF